What follows is one T cell receptor beta chain and its context. Which cohort a participant joined came from the clinical history participants gave. Sequencing used immunoSEQ multiplex PCR; TCRdb keeps in-frame clones, though not all of them. The sample records fewer than 200,000 clones, 84% being singletons. This entry is derived from a study of blood T cell repertoires in COVID-19. J gave up 7 bases and V 2 bases, and 7 bases lay outside the gene matches. The CDR3 has 15 amino acids. Germline V gives CDR1 MGHRA, CDR2 YSYEKL. V gene TRBV4-1 combines with J gene TRBJ2-1; 8 bases agree with TRBD1. The TCR comes from a woman aged 25 to 39 who had been exposed to COVID-19. The sample was PBMCs or T cells enriched from blood (not recorded which). CDR3 region: CASSQLGTGRNEQFF. DNA for the CDR3: TGCGCCAGCAGCCAACTCGGGACAGGCCGAAATGAGCAGTTCTTC.